The 3 T cell receptor beta chains below come from one sample, sequenced in a study of T-cell memory formation after mild COVID-19. TCRdb reprocessed the 5' RACE reads with MiXCR, giving one entry per CDR3 protein. The data contain hundreds of thousands of distinct CDR3 sequences, approximately 21% of them singletons. Sequenced: PBMCs or a T cell subset sorted from them (not recorded which). The receptors derive from an adult woman who had mild COVID-19 (a few samples of this study predate the infection). Cell type and time point are not known.

The rearrangement joins TRBV5-6 to TRBJ1-2, with TRBD1 matching over 12 bases. CDR3 length equals 18 residues. CDR1 and CDR2 (germline): SGHDT, YYEEEE. J lost 0 bases, V lost 5 bases, and 11 bases had no gene match. Here the CDR3 reads CASSSGRDRGLPNYGYTF. The CDR3 nucleotides read TGTGCCAGCAGTTCGGGCCGGGACAGGGGGCTCCCTAACTATGGCTACACCTTC.

This clonotype has more than one count but fewer than ten. The chain joins TRBV30 to TRBJ2-3; D may be TRBD1 (5 bases). Germline V gene sequence: CDR1 GTSNPN, CDR2 SVGIG (reference sequence). The CDR3 loop spans 14 amino acids. The V end was cut by 2 bases, the J end by 8 bases, with 17 bases between. Here the CDR3 reads CAWSTGVGPGTQYF. The CDR3, as DNA: TGTGCCTGGAGTACAGGTGTTGGGCCGGGTACGCAGTATTTT.

As regards this clonotype: A read error may produce the germline difference seen at one junction end. V is TRBV6-2 or TRBV6-3 and J is TRBJ1-2, with D unresolved. Germline CDR1 and CDR2: MNHEY and SVGEGT. The CDR3 runs to 15 residues. The CDR3 sequence is CASSSYRRQNYCYTF. CDR3 coding DNA: TGTGCCAGCAGTTCATACCGTCGGCAGAACTATTGCTACACCTTC.